This TCR beta chain was profiled in a study of cytomegalovirus exposure and HLA in healthy donors. About the study: There were 117 million unique TCR beta sequences, drawn from about 180 million T cells, in an earlier analysis. Study-level points and caveats: For most TCR beta V segments, an earlier analysis put the productive rate at about 90% or about 30% of the time.

The CDR3 length is 17 residues. The germline V gene has CDR1 MDHEN and CDR2 SYDVKM. V lost 6 bases and J lost 2, with 19 bases in between. Primers included in the PCR were 60 Vbeta and 13 Jbeta primers. Generated by immunoSEQ multiplex PCR, the TCRdb table keeps only in-frame clones and is missing some. The sample contains 210,000 or so clones, about 80% of which appear only once. Comments on this clone: Its antigen is unknown.

Donors showed nominal health when sampled, although they likely had unrecorded immune exposures. Specimen: PBMCs. This chain links TRBV28 with TRBJ2-2; maybe TRBD2 (5 bases). This clonotype was obtained from a girl aged 5-17 years in good health and CMV-seronegative. DNA for the CDR3: TGTGCCAGCAGCGAACAACTAGACTCGAGAAACACCGGGGAGCTGTTTTTT. It translates to CASSEQLDSRNTGELFF.